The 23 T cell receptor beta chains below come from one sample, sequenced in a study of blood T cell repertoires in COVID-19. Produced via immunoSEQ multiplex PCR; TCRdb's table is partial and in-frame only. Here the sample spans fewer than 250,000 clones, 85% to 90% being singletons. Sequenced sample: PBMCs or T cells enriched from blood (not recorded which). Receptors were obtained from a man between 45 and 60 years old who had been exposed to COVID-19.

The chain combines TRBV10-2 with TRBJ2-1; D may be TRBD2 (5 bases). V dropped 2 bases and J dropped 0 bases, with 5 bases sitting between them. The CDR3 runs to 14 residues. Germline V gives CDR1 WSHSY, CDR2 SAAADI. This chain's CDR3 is CASSEDYSYNEQFF. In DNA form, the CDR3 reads TGCGCCAGCAGTGAGGACTACTCCTACAATGAGCAGTTCTTC.

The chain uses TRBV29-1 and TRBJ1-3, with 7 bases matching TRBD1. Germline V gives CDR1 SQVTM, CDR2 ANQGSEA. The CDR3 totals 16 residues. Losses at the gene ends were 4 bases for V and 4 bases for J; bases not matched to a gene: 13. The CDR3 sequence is CSVAITGVTSGNTIYF. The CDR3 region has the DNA TGCAGCGTTGCGATAACAGGGGTTACCTCCGGAAACACCATATATTTT.

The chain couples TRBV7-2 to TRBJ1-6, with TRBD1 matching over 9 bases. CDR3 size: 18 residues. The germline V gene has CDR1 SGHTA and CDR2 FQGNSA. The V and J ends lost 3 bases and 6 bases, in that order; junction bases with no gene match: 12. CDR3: CASSFPQRGQGVNSPLHF. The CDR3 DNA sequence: TGTGCCAGCAGCTTCCCCCAGCGGGGACAGGGTGTTAATTCACCCCTCCACTTT.

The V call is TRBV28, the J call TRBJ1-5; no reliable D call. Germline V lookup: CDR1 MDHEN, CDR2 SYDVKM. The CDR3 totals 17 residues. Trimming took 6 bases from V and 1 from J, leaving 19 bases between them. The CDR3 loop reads CASSSRFLRESNQPQHF. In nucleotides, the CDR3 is TGTGCCAGCAGCTCCCGCTTTTTAAGGGAGAGCAATCAGCCCCAGCATTTT.

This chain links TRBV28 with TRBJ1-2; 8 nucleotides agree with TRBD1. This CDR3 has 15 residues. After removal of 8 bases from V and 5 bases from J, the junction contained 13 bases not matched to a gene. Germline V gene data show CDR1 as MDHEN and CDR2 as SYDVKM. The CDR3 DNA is TGTGCCAGCGGACAAACCGGGACAGGAGTTTATGGCTACACCTTC. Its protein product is CASGQTGTGVYGYTF.

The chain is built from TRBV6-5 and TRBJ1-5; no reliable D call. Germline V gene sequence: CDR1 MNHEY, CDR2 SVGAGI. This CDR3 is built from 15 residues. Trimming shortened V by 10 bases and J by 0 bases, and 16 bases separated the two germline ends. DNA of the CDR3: TGTGCCACCAGACCACATTCAGGTAGCAATCAGCCCCAGCATTTT. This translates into CATRPHSGSNQPQHF.

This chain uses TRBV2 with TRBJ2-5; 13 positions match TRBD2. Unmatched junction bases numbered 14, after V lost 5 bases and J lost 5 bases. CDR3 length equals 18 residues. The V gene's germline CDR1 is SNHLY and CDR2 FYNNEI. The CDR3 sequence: CASSTTSGGSRGRETQYF. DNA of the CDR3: TGTGCCAGCAGTACGACTAGCGGGGGGTCCCGGGGGCGGGAGACCCAGTACTTC. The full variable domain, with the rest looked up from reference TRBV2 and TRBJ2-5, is EPEVTQTPSHQVTQMGQEVILRCVPISNHLYFYWYRQILGQKVEFLVSFYNNEISEKSEIFDDQFSVERPDGSNFTLKIRSTKLEDSAMYFCASSTTSGGSRGRETQYFGPGTRLLVL.

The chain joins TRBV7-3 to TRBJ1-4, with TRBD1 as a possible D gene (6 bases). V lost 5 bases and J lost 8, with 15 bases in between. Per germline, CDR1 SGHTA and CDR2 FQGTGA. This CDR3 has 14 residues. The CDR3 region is CASSPQGSDEKLFF. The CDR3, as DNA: TGTGCCAGCAGCCCACAGGGATCGGACGAAAAACTGTTTTTT.

The CDR3: CASSLTSGRSYNEQFF. The CDR3 nucleotides read TGCGCCAGCAGCTTGACTAGCGGGAGATCCTACAATGAGCAGTTCTTC. The chain couples TRBV5-1 to TRBJ2-1, with TRBD2 identical over 11 bases. From germline, CDR1 is SGHRS and CDR2 YFSETQ. Trimming cost V 1 base and J 1 base; bases outside gene matches: 1. This CDR3 spans 16 amino acids.

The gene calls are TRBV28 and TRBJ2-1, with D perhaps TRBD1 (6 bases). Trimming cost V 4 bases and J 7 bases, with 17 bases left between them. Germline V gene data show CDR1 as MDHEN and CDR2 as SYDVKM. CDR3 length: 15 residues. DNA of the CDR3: TGTGCCAGCAGTTCTTCAGCGACAGGCTGGAATGAGCAGTTCTTC. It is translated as CASSSSATGWNEQFF.

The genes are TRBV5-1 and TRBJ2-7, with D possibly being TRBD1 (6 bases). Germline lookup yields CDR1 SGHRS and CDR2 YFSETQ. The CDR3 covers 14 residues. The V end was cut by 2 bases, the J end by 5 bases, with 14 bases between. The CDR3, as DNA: TGCGCCAGCAGCTTAGGGGACATTCTAAACGAGCAGTACTTC. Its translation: CASSLGDILNEQYF.

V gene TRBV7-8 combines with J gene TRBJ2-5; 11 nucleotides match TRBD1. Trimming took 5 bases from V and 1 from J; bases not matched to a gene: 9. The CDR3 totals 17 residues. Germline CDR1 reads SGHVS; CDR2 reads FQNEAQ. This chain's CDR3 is CASSTFLDRGPQETQYF. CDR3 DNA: TGTGCCAGCAGCACGTTTCTGGACAGGGGGCCCCAAGAGACCCAGTACTTC.

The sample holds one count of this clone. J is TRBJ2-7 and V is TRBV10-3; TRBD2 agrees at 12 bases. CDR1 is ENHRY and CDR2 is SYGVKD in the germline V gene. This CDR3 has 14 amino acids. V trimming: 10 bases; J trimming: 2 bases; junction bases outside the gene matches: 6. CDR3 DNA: TGTGCCACCCGAGCTAGCGGGGGGGCCTACGAGCAGTACTTC. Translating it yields CATRASGGAYEQYF.

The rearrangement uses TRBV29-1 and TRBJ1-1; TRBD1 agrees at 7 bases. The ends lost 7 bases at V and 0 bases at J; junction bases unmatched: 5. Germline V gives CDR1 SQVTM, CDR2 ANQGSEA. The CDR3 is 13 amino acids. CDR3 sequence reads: CSAGGQMNTEAFF. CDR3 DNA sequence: TGCAGCGCGGGGGGACAGATGAACACTGAAGCTTTCTTT.

CDR3 residues: CASSQTIPSSNEQFF. The CDR3 DNA reads TGTGCCAGCAGCCAAACGATTCCCTCCAGCAATGAGCAGTTCTTC. The gene calls are TRBV3-1 (or the pseudogene TRBV3-2) and TRBJ2-1; the D is unclear. The V gene lost 2 bases and the J gene lost 6 bases, with 14 bases spanning the gap. Germline V CDR1 and CDR2: LGHDT, YNNKEL (reference sequence). CDR3 size: 15 residues.

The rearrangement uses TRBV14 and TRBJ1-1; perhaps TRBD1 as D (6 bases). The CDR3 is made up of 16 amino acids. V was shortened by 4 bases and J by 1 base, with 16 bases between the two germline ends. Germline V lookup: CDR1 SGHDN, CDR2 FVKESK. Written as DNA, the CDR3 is TGTGCCAGCAGCCGAGTACAGGGCCCAAGGAACACTGAAGCTTTCTTT. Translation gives CASSRVQGPRNTEAFF.

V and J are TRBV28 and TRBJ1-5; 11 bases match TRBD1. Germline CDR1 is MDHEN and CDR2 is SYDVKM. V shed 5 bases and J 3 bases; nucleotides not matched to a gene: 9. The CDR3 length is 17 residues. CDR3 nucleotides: TGTGCCAGCAGTGGACCCGGGGACAGGGGGTACAATCAGCCCCAGCATTTT. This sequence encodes CASSGPGDRGYNQPQHF.

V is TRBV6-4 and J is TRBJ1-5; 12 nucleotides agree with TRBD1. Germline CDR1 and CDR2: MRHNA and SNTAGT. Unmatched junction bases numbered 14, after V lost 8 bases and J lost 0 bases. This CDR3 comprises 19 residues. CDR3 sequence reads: CASSQPGQGASYSNQPQHF. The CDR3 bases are TGTGCCAGCTCCCAGCCGGGACAGGGGGCCAGTTATAGCAATCAGCCCCAGCATTTT.

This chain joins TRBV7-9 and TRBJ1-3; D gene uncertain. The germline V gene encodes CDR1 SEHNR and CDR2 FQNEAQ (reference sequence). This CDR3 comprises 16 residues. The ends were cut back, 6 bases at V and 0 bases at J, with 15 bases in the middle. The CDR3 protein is CASSRMAVYSGNTIYF. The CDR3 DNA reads TGTGCCAGCAGTCGCATGGCGGTTTACTCTGGAAACACCATATATTTT.

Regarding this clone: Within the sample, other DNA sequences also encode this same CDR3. DNA of the CDR3: TGTGCCAGCAGCCTAACAGGGAACACTGAAGCTTTCTTT. Translating gives CASSLTGNTEAFF. The genes are TRBV7-2 and TRBJ1-1; a weak D match, TRBD1 (5 bases). Germline lookup yields CDR1 SGHTA and CDR2 FQGNSA. The V gene lost 5 bases and the J gene lost 1 base, with 8 bases spanning the gap. This CDR3 has 13 residues. Looking up the rest from reference TRBV7-2 and TRBJ1-1 gives the full variable domain: GAGVSQSPSNKVTEKGKDVELRCDPISGHTALYWYRQSLGQGLEFLIYFQGNSAPDKSGLPSDRFSAERTGGSVSTLTIQRTQQEDSAVYLCASSLTGNTEAFFGQGTRLTVV.

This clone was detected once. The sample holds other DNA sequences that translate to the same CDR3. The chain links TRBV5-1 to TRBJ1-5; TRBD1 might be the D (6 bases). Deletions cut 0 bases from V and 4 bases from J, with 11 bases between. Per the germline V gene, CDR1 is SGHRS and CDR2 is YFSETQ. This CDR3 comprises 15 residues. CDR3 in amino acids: CASSLEGQGNQPQHF. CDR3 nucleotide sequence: TGCGCCAGCAGCTTGGAAGGGCAGGGGAATCAGCCCCAGCATTTT.

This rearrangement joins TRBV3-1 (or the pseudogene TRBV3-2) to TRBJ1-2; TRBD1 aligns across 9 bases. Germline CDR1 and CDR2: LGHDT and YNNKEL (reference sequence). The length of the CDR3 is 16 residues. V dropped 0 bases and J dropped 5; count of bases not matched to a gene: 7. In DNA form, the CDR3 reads TGTGCCAGCAGCCAAGATGGCGGGACAGGGTCTTATGGCTACACCTTC. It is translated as CASSQDGGTGSYGYTF.

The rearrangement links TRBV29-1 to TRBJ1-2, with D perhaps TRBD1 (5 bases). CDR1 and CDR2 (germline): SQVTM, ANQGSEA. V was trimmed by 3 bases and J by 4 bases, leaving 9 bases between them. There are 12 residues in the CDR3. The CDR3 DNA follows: TGCAGCGTTGACGGACACGGCTATGGCTACACCTTC. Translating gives CSVDGHGYGYTF.